Given below is one T cell receptor (beta chain) in context. The V end was cut by 5 bases, the J end by 1 base, with 11 bases between. The CDR3 is made up of 14 amino acids. From germline, CDR1 is LNHDA and CDR2 SQIVND (reference sequence). This specimen comes from a study of T cell changes during pregnancy in multiple sclerosis. Libraries were prepared by immunoSEQ multiplex PCR; TCRdb keeps only in-frame clonotypes and omits some of them. The table has tens of thousands of clones, around 90% seen once. The sequenced sample was peripheral blood, obtained in the second trimester of pregnancy. The receptor was derived from a female donor in good health, enrolled as a control in a pregnancy study. The rearrangement links TRBV19 to TRBJ1-1; the D gene is possibly TRBD1 (6 bases). The CDR3 loop is CASSFGTSNTEAFF. DNA for the CDR3: TGTGCCAGTAGTTTCGGGACATCGAACACTGAAGCTTTCTTT.